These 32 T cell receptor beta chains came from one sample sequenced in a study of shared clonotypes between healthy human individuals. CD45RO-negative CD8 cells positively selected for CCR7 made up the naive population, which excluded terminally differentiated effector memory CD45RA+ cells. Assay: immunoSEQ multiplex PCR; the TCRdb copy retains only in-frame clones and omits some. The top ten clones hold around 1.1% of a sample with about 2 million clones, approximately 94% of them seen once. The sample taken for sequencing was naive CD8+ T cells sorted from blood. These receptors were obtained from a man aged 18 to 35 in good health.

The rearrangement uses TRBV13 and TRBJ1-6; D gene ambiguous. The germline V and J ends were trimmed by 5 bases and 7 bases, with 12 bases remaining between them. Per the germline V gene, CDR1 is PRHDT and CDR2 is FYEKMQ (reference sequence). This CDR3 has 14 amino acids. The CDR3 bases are TGTGCCAGCAGCCCCAGCACGGGAAATTCACCCCTCCACTTT. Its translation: CASSPSTGNSPLHF. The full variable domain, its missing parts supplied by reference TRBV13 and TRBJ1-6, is AAGVIQSPRHLIKEKRETATLKCYPIPRHDTVYWYQQGPGQDPQFLISFYEKMQSDKGSIPDRFSAQQFSDYHSELNMSSLELGDSALYFCASSPSTGNSPLHFGNGTRLTVT.

CDR3 DNA sequence: TGCGCCAGCAGCAAGGACAGGTTGAACACTGAAGCTTTCTTT. Its protein is CASSKDRLNTEAFF. The chain couples TRBV5-1 to TRBJ1-1; 7 bases are a match to TRBD1. Germline lookup yields CDR1 SGHRS and CDR2 YFSETQ. The ends lost 4 bases at V and 0 bases at J; junction bases unmatched: 3. This CDR3 region has 14 residues.

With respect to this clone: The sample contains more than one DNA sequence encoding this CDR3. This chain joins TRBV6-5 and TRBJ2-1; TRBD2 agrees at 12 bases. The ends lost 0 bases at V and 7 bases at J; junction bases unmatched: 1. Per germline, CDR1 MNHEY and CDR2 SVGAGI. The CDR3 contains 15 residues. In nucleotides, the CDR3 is TGTGCCAGCAGTTACTCTGGGACTAGCGGGAATGAGCAGTTCTTC. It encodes CASSYSGTSGNEQFF.

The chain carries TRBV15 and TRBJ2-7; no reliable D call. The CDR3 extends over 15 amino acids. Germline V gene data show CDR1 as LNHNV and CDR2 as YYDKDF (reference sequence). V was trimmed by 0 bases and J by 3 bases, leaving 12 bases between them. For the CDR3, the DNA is TGTGCCACCAGCAGAGAGGCAGGACCCTTCTACGAGCAGTACTTC. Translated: CATSREAGPFYEQYF.

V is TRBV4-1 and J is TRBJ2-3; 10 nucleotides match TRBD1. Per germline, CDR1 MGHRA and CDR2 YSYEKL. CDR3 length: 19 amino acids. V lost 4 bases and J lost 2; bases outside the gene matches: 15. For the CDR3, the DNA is TGCGCCAGCAGCCTACAGACAGGGGGCAGTCTCCGCTACACAGATACGCAGTATTTT. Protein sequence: CASSLQTGGSLRYTDTQYF.

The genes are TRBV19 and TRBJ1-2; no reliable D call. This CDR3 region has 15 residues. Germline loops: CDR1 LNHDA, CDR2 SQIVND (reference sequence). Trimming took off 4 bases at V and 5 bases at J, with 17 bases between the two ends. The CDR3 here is CASSTNLRHLYGYTF. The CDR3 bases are TGTGCCAGTAGTACCAACTTAAGACACCTGTATGGCTACACCTTC.

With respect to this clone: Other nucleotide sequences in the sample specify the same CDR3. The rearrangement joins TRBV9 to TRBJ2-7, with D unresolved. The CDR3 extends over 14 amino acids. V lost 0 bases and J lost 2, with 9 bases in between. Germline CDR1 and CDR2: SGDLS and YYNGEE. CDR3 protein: CASSVEPGAYEQYF. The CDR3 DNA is TGTGCCAGCAGCGTAGAGCCAGGCGCCTACGAGCAGTACTTC.

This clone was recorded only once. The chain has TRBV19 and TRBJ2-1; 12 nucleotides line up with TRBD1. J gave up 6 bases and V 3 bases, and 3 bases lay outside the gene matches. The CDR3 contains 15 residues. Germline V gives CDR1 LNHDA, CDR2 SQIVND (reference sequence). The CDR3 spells CASSMSGQGANEQFF. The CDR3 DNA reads TGTGCCAGTAGTATGTCGGGACAGGGGGCCAATGAGCAGTTCTTC.

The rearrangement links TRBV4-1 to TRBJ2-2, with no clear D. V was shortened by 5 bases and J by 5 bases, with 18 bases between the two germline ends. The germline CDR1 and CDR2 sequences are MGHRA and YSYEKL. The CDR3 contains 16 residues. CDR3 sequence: CASSRPLLKGTGELFF. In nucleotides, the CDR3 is TGCGCCAGCAGCAGACCTTTACTGAAGGGTACCGGGGAGCTGTTTTTT.

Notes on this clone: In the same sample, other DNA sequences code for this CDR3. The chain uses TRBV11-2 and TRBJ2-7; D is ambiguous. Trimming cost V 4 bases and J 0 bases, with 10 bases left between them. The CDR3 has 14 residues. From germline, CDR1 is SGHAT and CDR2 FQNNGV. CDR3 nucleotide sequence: TGTGCCAGCAGCTCGGGCGGCGGCTCCTACGAGCAGTACTTC. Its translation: CASSSGGGSYEQYF.

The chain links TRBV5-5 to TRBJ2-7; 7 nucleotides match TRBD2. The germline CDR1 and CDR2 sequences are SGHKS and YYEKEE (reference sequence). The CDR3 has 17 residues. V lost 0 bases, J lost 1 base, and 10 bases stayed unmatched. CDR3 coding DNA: TGTGCCAGCAGCTTGGTTGGGCGTCTAGCGGTTTCCTACGAGCAGTACTTC. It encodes CASSLVGRLAVSYEQYF.

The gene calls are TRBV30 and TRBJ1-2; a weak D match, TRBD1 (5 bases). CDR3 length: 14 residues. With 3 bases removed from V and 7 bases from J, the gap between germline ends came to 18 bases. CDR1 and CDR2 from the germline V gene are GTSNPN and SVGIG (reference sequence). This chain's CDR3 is CAWSLGRVIGGYTF. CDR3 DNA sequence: TGTGCCTGGAGCTTGGGGCGGGTGATAGGTGGCTACACCTTC.

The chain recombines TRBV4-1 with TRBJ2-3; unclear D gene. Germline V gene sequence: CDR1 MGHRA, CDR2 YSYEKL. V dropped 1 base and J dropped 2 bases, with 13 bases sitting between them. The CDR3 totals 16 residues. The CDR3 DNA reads TGCGCCAGCAGCCAAGTCGCCCTGGACCTCACAGATACGCAGTATTTT. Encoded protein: CASSQVALDLTDTQYF.

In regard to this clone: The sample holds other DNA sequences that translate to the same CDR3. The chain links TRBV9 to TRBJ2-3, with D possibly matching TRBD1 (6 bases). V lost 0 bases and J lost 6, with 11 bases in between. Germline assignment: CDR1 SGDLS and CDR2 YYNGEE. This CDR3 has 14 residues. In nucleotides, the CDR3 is TGTGCCAGCAGCGTAGAAGGGGGAGTGGATACGCAGTATTTT. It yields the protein CASSVEGGVDTQYF.

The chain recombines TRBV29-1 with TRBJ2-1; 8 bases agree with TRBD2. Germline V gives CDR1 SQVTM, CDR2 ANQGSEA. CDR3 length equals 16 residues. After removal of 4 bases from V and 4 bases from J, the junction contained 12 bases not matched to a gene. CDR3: CSVVGGGGRSYNEQFF. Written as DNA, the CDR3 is TGCAGCGTTGTAGGCGGCGGGGGGCGCTCGTACAATGAGCAGTTCTTC.

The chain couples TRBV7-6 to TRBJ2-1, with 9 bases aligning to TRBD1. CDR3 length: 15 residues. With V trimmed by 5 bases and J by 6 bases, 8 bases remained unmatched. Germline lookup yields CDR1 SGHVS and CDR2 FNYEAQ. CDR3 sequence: CASSLNRGPSNEQFF. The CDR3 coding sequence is TGTGCCAGCAGCCTTAACAGGGGGCCAAGCAATGAGCAGTTCTTC. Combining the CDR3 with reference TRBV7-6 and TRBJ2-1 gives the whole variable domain GAGVSQSPRYKVTKRGQDVALRCDPISGHVSLYWYRQALGQGPEFLTYFNYEAQQDKSGLPNDRFSAERPEGSISTLTIQRTEQRDSAMYRCASSLNRGPSNEQFFGPGTRLTVL.

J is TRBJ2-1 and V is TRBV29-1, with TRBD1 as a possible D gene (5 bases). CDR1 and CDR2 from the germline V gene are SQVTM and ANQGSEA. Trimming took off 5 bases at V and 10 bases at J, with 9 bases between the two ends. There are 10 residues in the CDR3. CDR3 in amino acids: CSVRGEEQFF. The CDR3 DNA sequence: TGCAGCGTTAGGGGTGAGGAGCAGTTCTTC.

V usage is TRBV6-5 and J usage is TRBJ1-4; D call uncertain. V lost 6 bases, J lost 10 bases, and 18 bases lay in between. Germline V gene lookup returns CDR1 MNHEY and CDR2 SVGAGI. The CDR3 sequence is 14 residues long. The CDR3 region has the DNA TGTGCCAGCAGCCCTAGGGAGGAAGGAGGAAAACTGTTTTTT. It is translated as CASSPREEGGKLFF.

CDR3 loop: CASSVGQGYTF. As DNA, the CDR3 is TGTGCCAGCAGCGTGGGGCAGGGGTACACCTTC. The chain is built from TRBV9 and TRBJ1-2; D is possibly TRBD1 (6 bases). Germline CDR1 reads SGDLS; CDR2 reads YYNGEE. Trimming left V 2 bases short and J 11 bases short, with 10 bases between. The CDR3 loop spans 11 amino acids.

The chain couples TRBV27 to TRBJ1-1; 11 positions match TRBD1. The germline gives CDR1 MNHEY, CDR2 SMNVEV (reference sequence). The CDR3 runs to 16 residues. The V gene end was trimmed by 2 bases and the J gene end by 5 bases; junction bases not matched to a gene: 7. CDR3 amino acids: CASSLAGQGAMTEAFF. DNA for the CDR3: TGTGCCAGCAGTTTAGCCGGACAGGGGGCGATGACTGAAGCTTTCTTT.

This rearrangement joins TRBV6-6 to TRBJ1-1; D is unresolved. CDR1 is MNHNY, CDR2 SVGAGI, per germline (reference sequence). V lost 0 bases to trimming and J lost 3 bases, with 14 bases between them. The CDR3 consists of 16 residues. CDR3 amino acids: CASSYSIAVMDTEAFF. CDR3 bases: TGTGCCAGCAGTTACTCGATTGCAGTGATGGACACTGAAGCTTTCTTT.

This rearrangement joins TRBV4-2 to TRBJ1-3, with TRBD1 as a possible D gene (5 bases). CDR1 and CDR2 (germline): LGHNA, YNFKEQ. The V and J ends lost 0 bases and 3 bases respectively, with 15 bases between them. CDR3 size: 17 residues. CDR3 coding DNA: TGTGCCAGCAGCCAAGATATACAGGCAGGGTATGGAAACACCATATATTTT. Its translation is CASSQDIQAGYGNTIYF.

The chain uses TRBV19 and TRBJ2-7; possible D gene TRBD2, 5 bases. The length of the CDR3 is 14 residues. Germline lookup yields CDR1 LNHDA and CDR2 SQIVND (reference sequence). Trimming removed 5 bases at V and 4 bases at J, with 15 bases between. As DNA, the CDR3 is TGTGCCAGTAGTGCCTGGACTGGCGGTTACGAGCAGTACTTC. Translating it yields CASSAWTGGYEQYF.

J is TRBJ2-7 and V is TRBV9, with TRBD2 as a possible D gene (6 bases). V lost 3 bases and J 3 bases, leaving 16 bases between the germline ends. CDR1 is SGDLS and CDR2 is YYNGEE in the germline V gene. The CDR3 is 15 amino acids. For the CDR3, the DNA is TGTGCCAGCAGCGCTCTAGAAACCGGGGGCTACGAGCAGTACTTC. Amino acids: CASSALETGGYEQYF.

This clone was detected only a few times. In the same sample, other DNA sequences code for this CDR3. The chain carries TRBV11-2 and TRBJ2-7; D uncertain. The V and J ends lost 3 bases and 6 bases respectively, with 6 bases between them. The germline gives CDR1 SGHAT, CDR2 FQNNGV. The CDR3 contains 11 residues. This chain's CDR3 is CASSFIGEQYF. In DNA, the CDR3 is TGTGCCAGCAGCTTTATTGGCGAGCAGTACTTC. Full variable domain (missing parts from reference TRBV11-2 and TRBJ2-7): EAGVAQSPRYKIIEKRQSVAFWCNPISGHATLYWYQQILGQGPKLLIQFQNNGVVDDSQLPKDRFSAERLKGVDSTLKIQPAKLEDSAVYLCASSFIGEQYFGPGTRLTVT.

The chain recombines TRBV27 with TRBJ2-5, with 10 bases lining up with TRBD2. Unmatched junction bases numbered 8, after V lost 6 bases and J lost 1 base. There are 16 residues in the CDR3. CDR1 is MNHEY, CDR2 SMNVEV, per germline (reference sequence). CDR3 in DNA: TGTGCCAGCAGCCCGACGGCTAGCGGGGGCCAAGAGACCCAGTACTTC. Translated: CASSPTASGGQETQYF.

DNA for the CDR3: TGTGCCAGCAGCTCCCTGATCCAAGAGGGCCCTAATGGCTACACCTTC. Amino acids: CASSSLIQEGPNGYTF. The chain has TRBV7-9 and TRBJ1-2, with D hard to call. CDR1 is SEHNR and CDR2 is FQNEAQ in the germline V gene (reference sequence). Trimming removed 4 bases at V and 6 bases at J, with 21 bases between. This CDR3 is 16 amino acids long.

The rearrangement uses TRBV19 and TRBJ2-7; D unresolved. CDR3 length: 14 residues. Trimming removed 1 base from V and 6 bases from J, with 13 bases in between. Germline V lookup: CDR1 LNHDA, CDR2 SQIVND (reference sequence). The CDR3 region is CASSIGHLGGEQYF. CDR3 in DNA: TGTGCCAGTAGTATAGGGCACCTGGGCGGCGAGCAGTACTTC.

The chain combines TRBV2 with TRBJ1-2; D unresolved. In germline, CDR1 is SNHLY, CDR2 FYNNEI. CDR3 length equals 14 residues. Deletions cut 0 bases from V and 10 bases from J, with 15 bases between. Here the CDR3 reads CASSEAVIQPTYTF. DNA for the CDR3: TGTGCCAGCAGTGAAGCTGTTATCCAGCCCACCTACACCTTC.

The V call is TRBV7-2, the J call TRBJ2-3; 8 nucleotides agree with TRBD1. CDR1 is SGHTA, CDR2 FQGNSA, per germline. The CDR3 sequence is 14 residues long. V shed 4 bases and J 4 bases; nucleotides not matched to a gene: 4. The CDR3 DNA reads TGTGCCAGCAGCTGGACAGGGTCACCAGATACGCAGTATTTT. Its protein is CASSWTGSPDTQYF.

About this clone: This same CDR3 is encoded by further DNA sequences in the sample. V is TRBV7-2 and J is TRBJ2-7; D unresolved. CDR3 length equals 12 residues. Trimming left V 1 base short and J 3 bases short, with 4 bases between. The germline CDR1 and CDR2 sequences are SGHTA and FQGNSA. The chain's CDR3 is CASSLVVYEQYF. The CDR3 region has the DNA TGTGCCAGCAGCTTAGTGGTCTACGAGCAGTACTTC.

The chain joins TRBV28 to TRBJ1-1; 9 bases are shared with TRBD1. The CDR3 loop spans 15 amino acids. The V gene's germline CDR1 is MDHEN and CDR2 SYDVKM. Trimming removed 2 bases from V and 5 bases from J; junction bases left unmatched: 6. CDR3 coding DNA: TGTGCCAGCAGTTTACGAACAGGGGGCGAGACTGAAGCTTTCTTT. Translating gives CASSLRTGGETEAFF. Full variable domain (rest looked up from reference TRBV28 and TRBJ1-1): DVKVTQSSRYLVKRTGEKVFLECVQDMDHENMFWYRQDPGLGLRLIYFSYDVKMKEKGDIPEGYSVSREKKERFSLILESASTNQTSMYLCASSLRTGGETEAFFGQGTRLTVV.